This T cell receptor (beta chain) emerged from a study of cytomegalovirus exposure and HLA in healthy donors. The overall study: In an earlier analysis, 95 million to 130 million unique TCR beta sequences were found from some 200 million T cells.

Study-level findings and limits: Within an earlier analysis, most TCR beta V segments proved productive either about 90% or about 30% of the time.

PCR used 60 Vbeta primers and 13 Jbeta primers. Clones were sequenced by immunoSEQ multiplex PCR, and TCRdb holds only the in-frame ones, with some missing. Of under 200,000 clones listed, 75% to 90% are singletons. The CDR3 extends over 13 amino acids. The ends lost 7 bases at V and 4 bases at J; junction bases unmatched: 6. CDR1 and CDR2 from the germline V gene are LNHDA and SQIVND (reference sequence). Whereas donors were nominally healthy upon sampling, unrecorded immune exposures were probable. This clone occurred once. Its antigen is still unknown. This receptor was obtained from a woman between 18 and 29 years old in good health and CMV-seronegative. V and J are TRBV19 and TRBJ1-2, with 7 nucleotides matching TRBD1. Sequenced sample: PBMCs. The CDR3 is CASTRQGAYGYTF. The CDR3 region has the DNA TGTGCCAGTACACGACAGGGAGCCTATGGCTACACCTTC.